This is a list of T cell receptor beta chains from one sample in a study of cytomegalovirus exposure and HLA in healthy donors. TCRdb's table, derived via immunoSEQ multiplex PCR, lists solely in-frame clones and lacks some. This sample has around 28,000 clones, with around nine tenths found just once. Source material: PBMCs. These receptors all stem from a boy younger than 18 in good health and CMV-seronegative. Each CDR3 is given with its conserved first and last residue. A D gene is named only where the DNA matches it firmly. A clone size is listed for some rows: how often the clone was seen (once, few, many), or a class if it is expanded.

D	V	size	J	DNA	CDR3
TRBD1	TRBV10-3	-	TRBJ2-2	TGTGCCGTTAAACCGGGACAGGGTCCCGCCGGGGAGCTGTTTTTT	CAVKPGQGPAGELFF
TRBD2	TRBV4-2	-	TRBJ2-2	TGTGCCAGCAGCCGATCGACTAGCGGGGGGGCGGACACCGGGGAGCTGTTTTTT	CASSRSTSGGADTGELFF
TRBD2	TRBV4-2	-	TRBJ2-3	TGTGCCAGCAGCCAAGATTTTACGGGGGGGAGTGATACGCAGTATTTT	CASSQDFTGGSDTQYF
-	TRBV4-3	-	TRBJ1-2	TGCGCCGGCAGCCAAGATCTTGTGACAGTCTCTGGCTACACCTTC	CAGSQDLVTVSGYTF
TRBD2	TRBV4-3	-	TRBJ2-3	TGCGCCAGCAGCCAGGAAGCGGGGGGGCGGAGAGATACGCAGTATTTT	CASSQEAGGRRDTQYF
TRBD1	TRBV4-1	-	TRBJ2-7	TGCGCCAGCAGCCATGTCGGTGGACAGGGGGGCGAGCAGTACTTC	CASSHVGGQGGEQYF
-	TRBV7-9	-	TRBJ1-5	TGTGCCAGCAGCCCCAGTGGGCTGGGAGGGAACCAGCCCCAGCATTTT	CASSPSGLGGNQPQHF
TRBD1	TRBV5-6	few	TRBJ1-2	TGTGCCAGCAGTCCCTGGGACAGGCCCAACTATGGCTACACCTTC	CASSPWDRPNYGYTF
TRBD1	TRBV5-4	once	TRBJ1-4	TGTGCCAGCAGCTTAACAGGGGGCACTGGAAAACTGTTTTTT	CASSLTGGTGKLFF
-	TRBV2	-	TRBJ2-2	TGTGCCACAGGGGCGGCCAGAATCACCGGGGAGCTGTTTTTT	CATGAARITGELFF
-	TRBV5-4	-	TRBJ2-7	TGTGCCAGCAGCTTGGGAGGGCAGGCCTACGAGCAGTACTTC	CASSLGGQAYEQYF
-	TRBV7-3	-	TRBJ2-1	TGTGCCAGCAGCCCTACCCCGGACAGTCACAATGAGCAGTTCTTC	CASSPTPDSHNEQFF
TRBD1	TRBV18	-	TRBJ1-5	TGTGCCAGCTCCCCGGACAGGGACCAGCCCCAGCATTTT	CASSPDRDQPQHF
-	TRBV4-3	-	TRBJ2-6	TGCGCCAGCAGCCCCAAGCTTGGGGCCAACGTCCTGACTTTC	CASSPKLGANVLTF
-	TRBV27	-	TRBJ1-1	TGTGCCAGCAGTTTAGGGGGCATGGGTGAAGCTTTCTTT	CASSLGGMGEAFF
TRBD2	TRBV5-5	-	TRBJ2-5	TGTGCCAGCAGCCCGCCGTTGGGACTAGCCAGAGAGACCCAGTACTTC	CASSPPLGLARETQYF
-	TRBV30	-	TRBJ2-3	TGTGCCTGGAGTGTACATAGTGGGCCCACAGATACGCAGTATTTT	CAWSVHSGPTDTQYF
-	TRBV5-1	-	TRBJ2-5	TGCGCCAGCAGCTCGGTAGGGGGATTGGAGACCCAGTACTTC	CASSSVGGLETQYF
TRBD1	TRBV4-2	-	TRBJ1-6	TGTGCCAGCAGCCAAGATGGAGGGCAGGGGGACTCACCCCTCCACTTT	CASSQDGGQGDSPLHF
-	TRBV5-1	once	TRBJ2-7	TGCGCCAGCAGCCAACAAGGGACTTTGGGGGAGCAGTACTTC	CASSQQGTLGEQYF